These 30 T cell receptor beta chains were all obtained from the same sample, sequenced in a study of blood T cell repertoires in COVID-19. Some clones are missing from TCRdb's copy, which holds only in-frame ones; the method was immunoSEQ multiplex PCR. This repertoire shows some 220,000 clones, around 86% found once; its top ten account for about 4%. Sequencing used PBMCs or T cells enriched from blood (not recorded which). The receptors originated from a woman in her forties with acute COVID-19.

The chain's CDR3 is CASSETIEGTQYF. The CDR3 DNA reads as TGTGCCAGCAGCGAGACGATAGAGGGGACCCAGTACTTC. This chain links TRBV9 with TRBJ2-5; D might be TRBD2 (5 bases). Germline V CDR1 and CDR2: SGDLS, YYNGEE. Deletions cut 3 bases from V and 7 bases from J, with 13 bases between. There are 13 residues in the CDR3.

This chain links TRBV3-1 (or the pseudogene TRBV3-2) with TRBJ2-5, with 7 nucleotides matching TRBD1. The CDR3 consists of 15 residues. After removal of 0 bases from V and 6 bases from J, the junction contained 7 bases not matched to a gene. Germline V gene data show CDR1 as LGHDT and CDR2 as YNNKEL (reference sequence). CDR3 coding DNA: TGTGCCAGCAGCCAAGAGAGGGGGCGATCGAAGACCCAGTACTTC. Translated, it gives CASSQERGRSKTQYF.

A word on this clone: The sample has other DNA sequences that encode this CDR3 too. J is TRBJ2-2 and V is TRBV5-8; D is ambiguous. The germline gives CDR1 SGHTS, CDR2 YDEGEE. V lost 1 base and J 1 base, leaving 8 bases between the germline ends. The CDR3 runs to 15 residues. CDR3 sequence reads: CASSLSVRNTGELFF. The CDR3 region has the DNA TGTGCCAGCAGCTTGTCGGTGAGGAACACCGGGGAGCTGTTTTTT.

The V and J genes are TRBV3-1 (or the pseudogene TRBV3-2) and TRBJ1-1; D might be TRBD1 (6 bases). The CDR3 extends over 13 amino acids. The V end lost 4 bases, the J end lost 2 bases, and 8 bases lay between the germline ends. The germline gives CDR1 LGHDT, CDR2 YNNKEL (reference sequence). The CDR3 DNA sequence: TGTGCCAGCAGCCTGGGGGCAAACACTGAAGCTTTCTTT. Its protein is CASSLGANTEAFF.

The chain employs TRBV2 and TRBJ1-2; no firm D call. Trimming removed 7 bases from V and 14 bases from J, with 17 bases in between. Looked up from germline, CDR1 is SNHLY and CDR2 is FYNNEI. The CDR3 is made up of 11 amino acids. This CDR3 reads CASTSSPGFTF. The CDR3, as DNA: TGTGCCAGCACCTCGTCTCCCGGGTTTACCTTC.

The chain is built from TRBV6-5 and TRBJ1-4; possibly TRBD1 for D (6 bases). Germline assignment: CDR1 MNHEY and CDR2 SVGAGI. CDR3 size: 16 residues. The ends were cut back, 4 bases at V and 0 bases at J, with 12 bases in the middle. CDR3 amino acids: CASSSEYRATNEKLFF. Here the CDR3 DNA reads TGTGCCAGCAGTTCGGAATACAGGGCAACTAATGAAAAACTGTTTTTT.

This chain links TRBV18 with TRBJ2-7; D ambiguous. This CDR3 is built from 14 residues. Germline V gene sequence: CDR1 KGHSH, CDR2 LQKENI. Trimming pared 6 bases from V and 0 bases from J, leaving 12 bases between. The CDR3, as DNA: TGTGCCAGCTCCCCGTCTCACACCTCCTACGAGCAGTACTTC. Its protein product is CASSPSHTSYEQYF.

The chain recombines TRBV18 with TRBJ2-7; D is uncertain. This CDR3 comprises 14 residues. Per germline, CDR1 KGHSH and CDR2 LQKENI. V lost 5 bases, J lost 5 bases, and 16 bases lay in between. This CDR3 is CASSARLATDEQYF. For the CDR3, the DNA is TGTGCCAGCTCAGCTAGACTGGCCACGGACGAGCAGTACTTC. Full variable domain (remainder filled in from reference TRBV18 and TRBJ2-7): NAGVMQNPRHLVRRRGQEARLRCSPMKGHSHVYWYRQLPEEGLKFMVYLQKENIIDESGMPKERFSAEFPKEGPSILRIQQVVRGDSAAYFCASSARLATDEQYFGPGTRLTVT.

V gene TRBV2 combines with J gene TRBJ1-2; 8 bases map to TRBD1. This CDR3 is 12 amino acids long. CDR1 is SNHLY, CDR2 FYNNEI, per germline. The V and J ends lost 8 bases and 5 bases, in that order; junction bases with no gene match: 4. Here the CDR3 DNA reads TGTGCCAGCTGGGGACAGGAATATGGCTACACCTTC. As protein: CASWGQEYGYTF.

V and J are TRBV9 and TRBJ2-2; D may be TRBD1 (6 bases). The CDR3 is 15 residues long. Germline-derived CDR1 and CDR2 are SGDLS and YYNGEE. Trimming removed 4 bases from V and 4 bases from J, with 14 bases in between. CDR3 residues: CASSFLDRPTGELFF. The CDR3 bases are TGTGCCAGCAGCTTCCTGGACAGACCCACCGGGGAGCTGTTTTTT.

The chain combines TRBV14 with TRBJ1-2; D is perhaps TRBD1 (5 bases). The CDR3 extends over 14 amino acids. V was shortened by 6 bases and J by 8 bases, with 19 bases between the two germline ends. The germline gives CDR1 SGHDN, CDR2 FVKESK. The CDR3 sequence: CASSRFDSLRGYTF. The DNA for the CDR3 is TGTGCCAGCAGTAGGTTTGACAGTCTCCGCGGCTACACCTTC.

The chain recombines TRBV18 with TRBJ1-3, with TRBD1 matching over 7 bases. The germline CDR1 and CDR2 sequences are KGHSH and LQKENI. V shed 3 bases, J shed 0 bases, and the junction held 8 bases outside the gene matches. The length of the CDR3 is 17 residues. The chain's CDR3 is CASSPGTASYSGNTIYF. The CDR3 nucleotides read TGTGCCAGCTCACCCGGGACAGCCTCCTACTCTGGAAACACCATATATTTT.

J is TRBJ1-5 and V is TRBV19, with TRBD1 matching 8 bases. With V trimmed by 6 bases and J by 2 bases, 3 bases remained unmatched. CDR3 size: 14 residues. The germline gives CDR1 LNHDA, CDR2 SQIVND (reference sequence). Here the CDR3 DNA reads TGTGCCAGTAGACCGACAGGGGGCAATCAGCCCCAGCATTTT. It translates to CASRPTGGNQPQHF.

This CDR3 is CASSLGGGHTF. The CDR3 DNA follows: TGTGCCAGCAGCTTAGGAGGGGGCCACACCTTC. The V call is TRBV7-9, the J call TRBJ1-2, with 7 bases lining up with TRBD1. The J segment lost 12 bases and the V segment lost 1 base, leaving 2 bases of the junction unmatched. CDR3 length: 11 amino acids. Germline-derived CDR1 and CDR2 are SEHNR and FQNEAQ (reference sequence).

The chain uses TRBV12-3 or TRBV12-4 and TRBJ1-2; 7 bases agree with TRBD1. The junction had 3 bases not matched to a gene; V was cut back by 2 bases and J by 6 bases. CDR3 length: 13 residues. The CDR3 DNA reads as TGTGCCAGCAGTTTAAGCAGGGGGGATGGCTACACCTTC. Its translation is CASSLSRGDGYTF.

The rearrangement joins TRBV2 to TRBJ2-3; 10 bases agree with TRBD1. Germline CDR1 is SNHLY and CDR2 is FYNNEI. The V and J ends lost 9 bases and 6 bases, in that order; junction bases with no gene match: 15. The length of the CDR3 is 16 residues. The CDR3 DNA follows: TGTGCCAGTGCAGAGGGGGGACAGGGGAGTAGGGATACGCAGTATTTT. It codes for CASAEGGQGSRDTQYF.

As concerns this clone: At one end the junction does not follow the germline gene, possibly because of a read error. The chain couples TRBV9 to TRBJ2-7, with D possibly matching TRBD1 (6 bases). The CDR3 consists of 14 residues. Germline V gene sequence: CDR1 SGDLS, CDR2 YYNGEE. This CDR3 reads CASSVGDTSSEQYF. CDR3 nucleotide sequence: TGTGCCAGCAGCGTAGGGGACACCTCCTCCGAGCAGTACTTC. The full variable domain, rest sourced from reference TRBV9 and TRBJ2-7, is DSGVTQTPKHLITATGQRVTLRCSPRSGDLSVYWYQQSLDQGLQFLIQYYNGEERAKGNILERFSAQQFPDLHSELNLSSLELGDSALYFCASSVGDTSSEQYFGPGTRLTVT.

J is TRBJ1-2 and V is TRBV6-5, with a tentative D call TRBD1 (5 bases). Trimming pared 7 bases from V and 6 bases from J, leaving 9 bases between. Germline CDR1 MNHEY, CDR2 SVGAGI. The CDR3 runs 11 residues. CDR3 coding DNA: TGTGCCAGCACAGGGTCGGATGGCTACACCTTC. Protein product: CASTGSDGYTF.

This clone has only a few counts. The chain combines TRBV5-1 with TRBJ2-2; TRBD1 matches 9 bases. There are 17 residues in the CDR3. CDR1 SGHRS and CDR2 YFSETQ come from the germline V gene. The V and J ends lost 4 bases and 7 bases, in that order; junction bases with no gene match: 14. CDR3 sequence (DNA): TGCGCCAGCAGCGTCAATACACCGGGACAGGGCGACGGGGAGCTGTTTTTT. Encoded protein: CASSVNTPGQGDGELFF.

The chain recombines TRBV12-3 or TRBV12-4 with TRBJ1-1; D gene ambiguous. The CDR3 loop spans 13 amino acids. V was trimmed by 3 bases and J by 8 bases, leaving 13 bases between them. The CDR3 spells CASSFIRLGEAFF. Here the CDR3 DNA reads TGTGCCAGCAGTTTTATTCGACTAGGGGAAGCTTTCTTT.

V is TRBV2 and J is TRBJ1-1; 8 bases align to TRBD1. V shed 7 bases, J shed 0 bases, and the junction held 4 bases outside the gene matches. CDR3 length: 14 amino acids. Germline assignment: CDR1 SNHLY and CDR2 FYNNEI. The CDR3 bases are TGTGCCAGCACCTACAGGGGGTTGAACACTGAAGCTTTCTTT. The encoded protein is CASTYRGLNTEAFF.

The chain links TRBV7-2 to TRBJ2-2, with 11 positions matching TRBD2. CDR3 size: 17 residues. Germline lookup yields CDR1 SGHTA and CDR2 FQGNSA. After removal of 5 bases from V and 5 bases from J, the junction contained 10 bases not matched to a gene. Written as DNA, the CDR3 is TGTGCCAGCAGCCTCTCGTATAGCGGGGGGGTAACCGGGGAGCTGTTTTTT. It encodes CASSLSYSGGVTGELFF.

The CDR3 loop is CASMAGVFLTTNEKLFF. CDR3 DNA: TGTGCCAGCATGGCAGGGGTCTTCCTTACAACTAATGAAAAACTGTTTTTT. V and J are TRBV2 and TRBJ1-4; maybe TRBD1 (6 bases). CDR3 length: 17 residues. Germline values: CDR1 SNHLY, CDR2 FYNNEI. V was pared by 7 bases and J by 0 bases, with 18 bases between.

The CDR3 sequence is CASSPEAGTEPYEQYF. Here the CDR3 DNA reads TGTGCCAGCAGTCCAGAGGCCGGGACAGAACCCTACGAGCAGTACTTC. J is TRBJ2-7 and V is TRBV7-3; 7 bases agree with TRBD1. The CDR3 spans 16 residues. V lost 6 bases and J lost 2; bases outside the gene matches: 13. Germline V CDR1 and CDR2: SGHTA, FQGTGA.

The chain couples TRBV5-5 to TRBJ2-3; D is possibly TRBD2 (7 bases). CDR1 is SGHKS, CDR2 YYEKEE, per germline (reference sequence). The CDR3 sequence is 19 residues long. Trimming left V 6 bases short and J 0 bases short, with 26 bases between. The CDR3 spells CASTRGAAFDLPSTDTQYF. The CDR3 DNA sequence: TGTGCCAGCACTCGGGGGGCGGCCTTCGACCTACCTAGCACAGATACGCAGTATTTT.

The genes are TRBV6-2 or TRBV6-3 and TRBJ1-5; 7 bases map to TRBD1. J gave up 0 bases and V 6 bases, and 11 bases lay outside the gene matches. The CDR3 sequence is 17 residues long. Germline lookup yields CDR1 MNHEY and CDR2 SVGEGT. The CDR3 spells CASSPTPGQTSNQPQHF. CDR3 nucleotide sequence: TGTGCCAGCAGCCCTACCCCGGGACAGACTAGCAATCAGCCCCAGCATTTT.

Many counts were recorded for this clone. The V gene is TRBV19, the J gene TRBJ1-1; D gene unclear. CDR3 length: 15 amino acids. The V end lost 4 bases, the J end lost 4 bases, and 16 bases lay between the germline ends. Germline V gene lookup returns CDR1 LNHDA and CDR2 SQIVND (reference sequence). CDR3 sequence: CASSTGAGRVTEAFF. CDR3 nucleotides: TGTGCCAGTAGTACGGGCGCCGGGAGGGTCACTGAAGCTTTCTTT.

The rearrangement joins TRBV4-1 to TRBJ2-1; 7 bases line up with TRBD2. Per the germline V gene, CDR1 is MGHRA and CDR2 is YSYEKL. The CDR3 has 15 residues. Germline trimming cut 2 bases from V and 4 bases from J; bases unmatched to any gene: 5. CDR3 sequence (DNA): TGCGCCAGCAGCCAAACGGGACTACTATACAATGAGCAGTTCTTC. Translated: CASSQTGLLYNEQFF.

The rearrangement joins TRBV11-3 to TRBJ1-1, with TRBD1 identical over 9 bases. This CDR3 is 14 amino acids long. Trimming cost V 4 bases and J 4 bases; bases outside gene matches: 4. From germline, CDR1 is SGHNT and CDR2 YENEEA. The chain's CDR3 is CASSSGQGSTEAFF. The CDR3 DNA is TGTGCCAGCAGCTCCGGACAGGGGAGCACTGAAGCTTTCTTT.

This chain uses TRBV5-4 with TRBJ1-6, with D unclear. The CDR3 has 13 amino acids. Between the trimmed V and J ends, which lost 0 bases and 6 bases, there was a span of 4 bases. Looked up from germline, CDR1 is SGHNT and CDR2 is YYREEE (reference sequence). CDR3 protein: CASSLGINSPLHF. Here the CDR3 DNA reads TGTGCCAGCAGCTTGGGTATTAATTCACCCCTCCACTTT.